The source of this TCR beta chain is a study of PD-L1 blockade in urothelial cancer. Study information: Peripheral blood specimens exhibited a median yield of about 140,000 T cells.

Pretreatment and on-treatment blood mononuclear cell samples were taken, totaling between 1 and 8 time points per patient. Clones were sequenced by immunoSEQ multiplex PCR, and TCRdb holds only the in-frame ones, with some missing. The table includes tens of thousands of clones, 81% detected once. Trimming took 3 bases from V and 5 from J; bases not matched to a gene: 4. In germline, CDR1 is SGHNT, CDR2 YYREEE (reference sequence). This CDR3 has 15 residues. V usage is TRBV5-4 and J usage is TRBJ1-4; 10 bases line up with TRBD1. This material consisted of PBMCs, taken around atezolizumab (anti-PD-L1) treatment. This receptor was obtained from a man in his 70s with urothelial cancer. The CDR3 reads CASSSGGQGNEKLFF. CDR3 nucleotides: TGTGCCAGCAGCTCAGGGGGACAGGGGAATGAAAAACTGTTTTTT.